This passage covers 18 T cell receptor beta chains from one sample sequenced in a study of shared clonotypes between healthy human individuals. TCRdb's table, derived via immunoSEQ multiplex PCR, lists solely in-frame clones and lacks some. The table includes a few million clones, approximately 96% detected once. The source material was naive CD4+ T cells sorted from blood. Subset noted: CD45RA+ positively selected. The receptors here all came from a man aged 18 to 35 in good health.

The V call is TRBV15, the J call TRBJ1-2, with D perhaps TRBD1 (5 bases). V lost 2 bases, J lost 5 bases, and 12 bases lay in between. The CDR3 contains 14 residues. From germline, CDR1 is LNHNV and CDR2 YYDKDF (reference sequence). The CDR3 DNA reads TGTGCCACCAGCAGACTGAAACAGGAATATGGCTACACCTTC. Translation gives CATSRLKQEYGYTF.

The rearrangement uses TRBV10-3 and TRBJ1-2; a possible D gene is TRBD1 (5 bases). CDR3 length: 12 amino acids. With 1 base removed from V and 6 bases from J, the gap between germline ends came to 6 bases. Germline V gene lookup returns CDR1 ENHRY and CDR2 SYGVKD. The CDR3 coding sequence is TGTGCCATCAGTGAGTTGGGGGATGGCTACACCTTC. This gives the protein CAISELGDGYTF.

The gene calls are TRBV5-4 and TRBJ1-4; 8 bases agree with TRBD1. The ends lost 4 bases at V and 8 bases at J; junction bases unmatched: 13. Germline values: CDR1 SGHNT, CDR2 YYREEE (reference sequence). The CDR3 runs 16 residues. CDR3 amino acids: CASSPAPGQALEKLFF. In DNA form, the CDR3 reads TGTGCCAGCAGCCCGGCCCCGGGACAGGCATTGGAAAAACTGTTTTTT.

V is TRBV28 and J is TRBJ2-4; TRBD2 might be the D (5 bases). CDR3 length equals 15 residues. Germline V lookup: CDR1 MDHEN, CDR2 SYDVKM. V was trimmed by 6 bases and J by 2 bases, leaving 14 bases between them. The CDR3 DNA reads as TGTGCCAGCAGACCGGGAACCCTTTCCAAAAACATTCAGTACTTC. It codes for CASRPGTLSKNIQYF.

The gene calls are TRBV30 and TRBJ2-1; tentatively, D is TRBD2 (5 bases). With 3 bases removed from V and 5 bases from J, the gap between germline ends came to 11 bases. This CDR3 comprises 13 residues. CDR1 and CDR2 (germline): GTSNPN, SVGIG (reference sequence). This CDR3 is CAWSLSSNNEQFF. CDR3 nucleotides: TGTGCCTGGAGCCTCTCTAGCAACAATGAGCAGTTCTTC.

The CDR3 is CASSLGGSGRAYEQYF. The CDR3 coding sequence is TGCGCCAGCAGCTTAGGGGGTAGCGGGAGGGCCTACGAGCAGTACTTC. The genes are TRBV5-1 and TRBJ2-7; TRBD2 agrees at 11 bases. The CDR3 has 16 residues. Germline V gene lookup returns CDR1 SGHRS and CDR2 YFSETQ. V gave up 2 bases and J gave up 2 bases; unmatched junction bases: 6.

The chain uses TRBV23-1 and TRBJ1-2, with 8 positions matching TRBD1. TRBV23-1 is classed as an ORF, of uncertain function. This CDR3 has 18 amino acids. J was trimmed by 4 bases and V by 3 bases; bases with no gene match: 16. CDR3 DNA: TGCGCCAGCAGTCACCTCCGGACAGGGAGGTCGGCAGTCTATGGCTACACCTTC. Amino acid sequence: CASSHLRTGRSAVYGYTF.

The chain recombines TRBV29-1 with TRBJ1-3, with 8 nucleotides matching TRBD1. Germline V gives CDR1 SQVTM, CDR2 ANQGSEA. This CDR3 spans 13 amino acids. The trim removed 7 bases at V and 6 bases at J, leaving 8 bases unmatched. The CDR3 sequence is CSGTTGVTNTIYF. The CDR3 nucleotides are TGCAGCGGCACGACAGGGGTCACAAACACCATATATTTT.

A single count supports this clone. The V call is TRBV5-1, the J call TRBJ2-1; 12 bases fit TRBD2. V lost 4 bases to trimming and J lost 4 bases; unmatched junction nucleotides: 9. The CDR3 extends over 17 amino acids. CDR1 and CDR2 (germline): SGHRS, YFSETQ. This CDR3 is CASSNGLAGPSYNEQFF. The CDR3 DNA sequence: TGCGCCAGCAGCAACGGACTAGCGGGACCCTCTTACAATGAGCAGTTCTTC.

A word on this clone: Other DNA sequences in this sample translate to the same CDR3. The V call is TRBV9, the J call TRBJ1-1; D gene uncertain. The CDR3 is 14 residues long. Germline CDR1 and CDR2: SGDLS and YYNGEE. V was trimmed by 4 bases and J by 1 base, leaving 11 bases between them. CDR3 in amino acids: CASSPRTGNTEAFF. The CDR3 bases are TGTGCCAGCAGCCCGCGGACGGGGAACACTGAAGCTTTCTTT.

V is TRBV5-1 and J is TRBJ1-6; no clear D gene. Trimming took off 0 bases at V and 9 bases at J, with 10 bases between the two ends. Germline CDR1 SGHRS, CDR2 YFSETQ. The CDR3 length is 14 residues. CDR3 sequence reads: CASSLDPVGSPLHF. The CDR3 coding sequence is TGCGCCAGCAGCTTGGATCCCGTGGGTTCACCCCTCCACTTT.

The chain couples TRBV6-4 to TRBJ2-7; possibly TRBD1 or TRBD2 for D (6 bases each). Trimming removed 11 bases from V and 0 bases from J, with 14 bases in between. There are 13 residues in the CDR3. CDR1 and CDR2 from the germline V gene are MRHNA and SNTAGT. CDR3 region: CAFVGGTSYEQYF. The CDR3 nucleotides are TGTGCCTTCGTCGGGGGCACCTCCTACGAGCAGTACTTC.

This clone has a single count. The chain recombines TRBV29-1 with TRBJ1-1, with no clear D. The CDR3 is 12 amino acids. CDR1 is SQVTM and CDR2 is ANQGSEA in the germline V gene. The V end was cut by 5 bases, the J end by 4 bases, with 11 bases between. The CDR3 coding sequence is TGCAGCGTTATGGGCAGGTTCACTGAAGCTTTCTTT. This sequence encodes CSVMGRFTEAFF.

For this clone: Other DNA sequences in this sample translate to the same CDR3. The chain links TRBV6-5 to TRBJ2-7; no firm D call. Per germline, CDR1 MNHEY and CDR2 SVGAGI. V shed 0 bases and J shed 1 base, with 7 bases lying between them. The CDR3 is made up of 14 amino acids. As DNA, the CDR3 is TGTGCCAGCAGTTACTCTTCCAGATCCTACGAGCAGTACTTC. Amino acid sequence: CASSYSSRSYEQYF.

This chain uses TRBV5-1 with TRBJ1-3; 7 nucleotides agree with TRBD1. The CDR3 totals 14 residues. Germline assignment: CDR1 SGHRS and CDR2 YFSETQ. Trimming removed 2 bases from V and 6 bases from J; junction bases left unmatched: 5. Here the CDR3 DNA reads TGCGCCAGCAGCTTTTCGGGACAGCTAAACACCATATATTTT. Its translation is CASSFSGQLNTIYF.

A single count supports this clone. The chain has TRBV5-1 and TRBJ2-2, with 7 bases identical to TRBD1. CDR1 and CDR2 from the germline V gene are SGHRS and YFSETQ. Trimming took 3 bases from V and 0 from J; bases not matched to a gene: 8. The CDR3 totals 17 residues. CDR3 loop: CASSSRPGQTNTGELFF. CDR3 nucleotide sequence: TGCGCCAGCAGCTCAAGACCGGGACAGACGAACACCGGGGAGCTGTTTTTT.

As to this clone: The identical CDR3 is also encoded by other nucleotide sequences in the sample. The rearrangement joins TRBV29-1 to TRBJ1-1; possible D gene TRBD1, 5 bases. Germline-derived CDR1 and CDR2 are SQVTM and ANQGSEA. The CDR3 is 13 residues long. V lost 4 bases to trimming and J lost 0 bases, with 9 bases between them. CDR3 nucleotides: TGCAGCGTTGCAGGGACTTTGAACACTGAAGCTTTCTTT. It codes for CSVAGTLNTEAFF.

This chain joins TRBV5-1 and TRBJ1-4, with 7 bases matching TRBD1. Germline loops: CDR1 SGHRS, CDR2 YFSETQ. Trimming removed 0 bases from V and 4 bases from J; junction bases left unmatched: 3. This CDR3 has 15 residues. The DNA for the CDR3 is TGCGCCAGCAGCTTGGGGGGACAGAATAATGAAAAACTGTTTTTT. It yields the protein CASSLGGQNNEKLFF.